Reported below is one T cell receptor (beta chain). The sample is drawn from a study of cytomegalovirus exposure and HLA in healthy donors. CDR3 length equals 15 residues. CDR1 and CDR2 from the germline V gene are SGHRS and YFSETQ. With 0 bases removed from V and 3 bases from J, the gap between germline ends came to 9 bases. The primer mix had 60 Vbeta and 13 Jbeta primers. Here immunoSEQ multiplex PCR was the method, and the copy in TCRdb shows in-frame clones only, minus some. The sample lists some 120,000 clones; roughly 85% were seen once. The receptor was derived from a man aged 25-45 years in good health and CMV-seropositive. What was sequenced was PBMCs. V usage is TRBV5-1 and J usage is TRBJ1-4, with D unresolved. This CDR3 is CASSLVPGSNEKLFF. The CDR3 bases are TGCGCCAGCAGCTTGGTCCCGGGGTCTAATGAAAAACTGTTTTTT.